The sequence of this TCR beta chain was determined in a study of T cell changes during pregnancy in multiple sclerosis (dated by TCRdb to 2018 to 2020). For context, the study as a whole: In women with multiple sclerosis, the researchers looked at how the T cell repertoire shifted as pregnancy progressed.

There are 14 amino acids in the CDR3, from cysteine to phenylalanine inclusive. The entry retains the CDR3 DNA only, 42 bases that are in frame from base 1. V lost 2 bases and J lost 6 bases, and the count of bases not matched to a germline gene is 7. CDR1 and CDR2 are read off the germline V gene (reference sequence) as SEHNR and FQNEAQ. The library was prepared using the immunoSEQ multiplex PCR assay. TCRdb limited this immuneACCESS table to in-frame rearrangements with V and J called. A share of clones is missing; checked studies link under half to unresolved V genes, and the rest is unexplained. The sample table records tens of thousands of clones; about 88% of these occur just once. The top ten clones comprise approximately 0.5% of the sample. Worth noting for this clone: Its antigen is unknown. The input lacks base qualities; no much larger clone sits a single base away.

This receptor was identified in a female donor with multiple sclerosis, enrolled in a pregnancy study. The source was CD4+ T cells from peripheral blood mononuclear cells, collected in the first trimester of pregnancy. This sequence uses TRBV7-9 and TRBJ2-7; 7 bases in between match TRBD1. The CDR3 amino acid sequence is: CASSLSRGGGEQYF. The bases read TGTGCCAGCAGCTTATCGCGAGGGGGCGGCGAGCAGTACTTC. The variable domain in full, with residues beyond the CDR3 obtained from the reference TRBV7-9 and TRBJ2-7 genes, is DTGVSQNPRHKITKRGQNVTFRCDPISEHNRLYWYRQTLGQGPEFLTYFQNEAQLEKSRLLSDRFSAERPKGSFSTLEIQRTEQGDSAMYLCASSLSRGGGEQYFGPGTRLTVT.